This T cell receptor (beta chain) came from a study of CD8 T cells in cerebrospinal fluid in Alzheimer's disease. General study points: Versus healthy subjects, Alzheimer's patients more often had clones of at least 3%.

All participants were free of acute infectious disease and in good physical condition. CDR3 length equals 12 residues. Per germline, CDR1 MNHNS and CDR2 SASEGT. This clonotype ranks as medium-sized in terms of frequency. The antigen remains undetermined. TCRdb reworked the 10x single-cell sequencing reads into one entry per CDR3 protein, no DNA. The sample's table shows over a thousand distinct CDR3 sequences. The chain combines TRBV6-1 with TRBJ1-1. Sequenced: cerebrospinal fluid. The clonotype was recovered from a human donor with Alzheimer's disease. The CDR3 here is CASSEQYTEAFF.